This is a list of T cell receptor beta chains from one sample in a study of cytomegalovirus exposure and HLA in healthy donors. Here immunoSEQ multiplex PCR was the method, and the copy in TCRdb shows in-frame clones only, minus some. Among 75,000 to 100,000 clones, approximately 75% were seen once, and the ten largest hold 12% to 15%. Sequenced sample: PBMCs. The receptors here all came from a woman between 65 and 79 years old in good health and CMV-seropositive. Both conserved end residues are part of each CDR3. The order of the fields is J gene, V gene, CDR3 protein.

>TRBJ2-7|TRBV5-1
CASSLLPTRTTTYEQYF
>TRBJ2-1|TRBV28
CASRDWAGGLDNEQFF
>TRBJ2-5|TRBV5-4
CASSSGLQETQYF
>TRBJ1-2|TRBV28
CASLVLGGPYTF
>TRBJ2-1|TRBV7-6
CASSLALRGRGDNEQFF
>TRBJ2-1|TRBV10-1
CASRGDSNEQFF
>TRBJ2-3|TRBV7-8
CASSLRPPRQGGADTQYF
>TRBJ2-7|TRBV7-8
CASSPPTSGNTPYEQYF
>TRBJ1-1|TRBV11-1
CASSPEAAGTEAFF
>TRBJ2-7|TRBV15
CATSRVPGTGEQYF
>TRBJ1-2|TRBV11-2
CASSIGQGAYYGYTF
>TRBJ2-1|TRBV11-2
CASSLLAGSSNEQFF
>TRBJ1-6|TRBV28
CASSFPRVNSPLHF
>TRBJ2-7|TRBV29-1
CSVTEIYEQYF
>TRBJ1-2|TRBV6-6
CASSPHRGNYGYTF
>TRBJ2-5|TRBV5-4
CASSLARATSGREETQYF
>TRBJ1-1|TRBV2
CASSEQGGTEAFF
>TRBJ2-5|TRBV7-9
CASSPGETQYF
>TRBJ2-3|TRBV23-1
CASSLEDGGCTDTQYF
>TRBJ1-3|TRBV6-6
CASWTANLGSGNTIYF
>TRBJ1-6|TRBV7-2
CASSMGTGNNSPLHF
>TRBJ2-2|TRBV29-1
CSVEDDGQGDLGELFF
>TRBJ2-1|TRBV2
CASRLLGASGSYEQFF
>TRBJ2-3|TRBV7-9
CASSLVAGWSDTQYF
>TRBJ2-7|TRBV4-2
CASSQLPTDRQGQYF
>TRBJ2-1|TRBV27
CASSPRTGNNEQFF
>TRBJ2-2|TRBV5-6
CASSSSEGWTGELFF
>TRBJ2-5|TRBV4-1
CASSISGGQETQYF
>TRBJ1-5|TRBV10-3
CAISESIRGQPQHF
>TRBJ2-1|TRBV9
CASSVGLAGAKSSYNEQFF
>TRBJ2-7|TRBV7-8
CASSLSSDSYEQYF
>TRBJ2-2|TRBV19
CASSVAWRGGRAGELFF
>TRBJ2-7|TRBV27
CASRLRQGRSSEQYF
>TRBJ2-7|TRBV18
CASSPLRTDYEQYF
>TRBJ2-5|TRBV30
CAWNFGQEQETQYF
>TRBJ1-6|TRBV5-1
CASSLVGGGSPLHF
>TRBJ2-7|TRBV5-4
CASRPTGGLTYEQYF
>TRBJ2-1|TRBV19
CASNPGTTSYNEQFF
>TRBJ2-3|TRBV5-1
CASSSGLAQADTQYF
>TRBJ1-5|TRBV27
CASRASGTGAQPQHF
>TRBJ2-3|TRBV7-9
CASRRAEEDTQYF
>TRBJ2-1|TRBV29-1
CSVGQGIGNEQFF
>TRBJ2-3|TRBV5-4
CASSKVRDRVATDTQYF
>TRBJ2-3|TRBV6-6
CACNRDGTDTQYF
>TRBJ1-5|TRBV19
CASRHLLSGNQPQHF
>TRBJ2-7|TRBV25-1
CASSEWTGSSYEQYF
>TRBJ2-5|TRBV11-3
CASSPYNAPQETQYF
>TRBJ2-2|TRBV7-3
CASSQMPSANTGELFF
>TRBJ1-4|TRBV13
CASSREGEKLFF
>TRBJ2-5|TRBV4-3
CASSQGTSGGRGSETQYF
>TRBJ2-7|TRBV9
CASSVDPFYEQYF
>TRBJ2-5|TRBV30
CAWTPVRGGPQYF
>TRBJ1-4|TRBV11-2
CASSLDLGRLPDF